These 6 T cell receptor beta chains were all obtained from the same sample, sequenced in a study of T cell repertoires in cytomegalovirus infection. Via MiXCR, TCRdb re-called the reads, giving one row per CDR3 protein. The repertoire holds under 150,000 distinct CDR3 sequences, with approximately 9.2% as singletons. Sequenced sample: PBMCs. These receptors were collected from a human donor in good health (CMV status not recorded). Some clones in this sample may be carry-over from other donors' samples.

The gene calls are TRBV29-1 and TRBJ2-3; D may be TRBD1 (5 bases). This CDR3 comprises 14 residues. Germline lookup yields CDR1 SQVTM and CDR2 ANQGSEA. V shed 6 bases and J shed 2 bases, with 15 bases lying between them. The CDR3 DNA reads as TGCAGCGTCCCTTGGGGCCTTAACACAGATACGCAGTATTTT. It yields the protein CSVPWGLNTDTQYF.

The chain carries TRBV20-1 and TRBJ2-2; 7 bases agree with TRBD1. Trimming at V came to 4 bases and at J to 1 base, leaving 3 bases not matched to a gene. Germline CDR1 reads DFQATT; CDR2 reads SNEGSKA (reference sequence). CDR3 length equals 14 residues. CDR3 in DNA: TGCAGTGCTACCCGACAGGGGAACACCGGGGAGCTGTTTTTT. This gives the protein CSATRQGNTGELFF.

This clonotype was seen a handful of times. The CDR3 reads CSARTSGVYEQYF. The CDR3 DNA reads as TGCAGTGCACGGACTAGCGGGGTGTACGAGCAGTACTTC. This chain links TRBV20-1 with TRBJ2-7; 12 bases line up with TRBD2. V dropped 6 bases and J dropped 4; count of bases not matched to a gene: 4. This CDR3 contains 13 residues. Looked up from germline, CDR1 is DFQATT and CDR2 is SNEGSKA (reference sequence).

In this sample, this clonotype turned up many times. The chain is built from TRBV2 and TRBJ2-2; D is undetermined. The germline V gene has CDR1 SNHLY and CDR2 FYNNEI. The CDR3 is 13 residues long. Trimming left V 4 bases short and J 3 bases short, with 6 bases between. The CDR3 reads CASSVRDTGELFF. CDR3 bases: TGTGCCAGCAGTGTAAGGGACACCGGGGAGCTGTTTTTT.

The CDR3: CASSATGGTGSYEQYF. CDR3 DNA sequence: TGTGCCAGCAGCGCAACAGGGGGGACAGGGTCCTACGAGCAGTACTTC. The chain carries TRBV9 and TRBJ2-7; 9 nucleotides line up with TRBD1. CDR1 SGDLS and CDR2 YYNGEE come from the germline V gene. CDR3 size: 16 residues. Unmatched junction bases numbered 8, after V lost 3 bases and J lost 1 base.

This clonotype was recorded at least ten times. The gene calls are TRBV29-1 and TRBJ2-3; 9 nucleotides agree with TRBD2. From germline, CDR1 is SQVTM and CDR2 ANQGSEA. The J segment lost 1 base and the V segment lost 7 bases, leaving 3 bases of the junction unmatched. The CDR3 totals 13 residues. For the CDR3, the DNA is TGCAGCGCTAGCGGGGTTGGCACAGATACGCAGTATTTT. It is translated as CSASGVGTDTQYF.